The 18 T cell receptor beta chains below were found in one sample sequenced in a study of blood T cell repertoires in COVID-19. Assay: immunoSEQ multiplex PCR; the TCRdb copy retains only in-frame clones and omits some. This sample carries about 89,000 clones, 75% to 90% of them seen once, and the ten largest clones take 0.95% to 1.5%. The sequenced material came from peripheral blood. Receptors originate from an elderly man with active or convalescent COVID-19.

Only a few counts were recorded for this clone. V and J are TRBV6-5 and TRBJ1-1; 10 bases map to TRBD1. J gave up 1 base and V 5 bases, and 4 bases lay outside the gene matches. This CDR3 has 15 residues. Germline CDR1 reads MNHEY; CDR2 reads SVGAGI. The CDR3: CASSRRDRGNTEAFF. CDR3 bases: TGTGCCAGCAGTCGTCGGGACAGGGGGAACACTGAAGCTTTCTTT.

In this sample, this clone turned up once. Other DNA sequences of this sample code for an identical CDR3. The genes are TRBV19 and TRBJ2-5; the D gene is possibly TRBD2 (6 bases). Trimming left V 1 base short and J 0 bases short, with 9 bases between. The CDR3 sequence is 15 residues long. CDR1 is LNHDA and CDR2 is SQIVND in the germline V gene (reference sequence). CDR3 DNA: TGTGCCAGTAGTATAGCCGGCGGGAACCAAGAGACCCAGTACTTC. Protein sequence: CASSIAGGNQETQYF.

The rearrangement links TRBV28 to TRBJ1-2, with TRBD1 matching 9 bases. V dropped 6 bases and J dropped 6; count of bases not matched to a gene: 8. Germline-derived CDR1 and CDR2 are MDHEN and SYDVKM. The CDR3 covers 14 residues. The CDR3 DNA follows: TGTGCCAGCAGACCACAGGGGGCTGGAGATGGCTACACCTTC. This encodes CASRPQGAGDGYTF.

The chain recombines TRBV18 with TRBJ1-1; D remains unclear. Germline V CDR1 and CDR2: KGHSH, LQKENI. The CDR3 is made up of 15 amino acids. Trimming took 2 bases from V and 0 from J, leaving 10 bases between them. CDR3 amino acids: CASSPSSGLNTEAFF. The CDR3 nucleotides read TGTGCCAGCTCACCAAGTTCGGGGTTGAACACTGAAGCTTTCTTT. Supplemented by reference TRBV18 and TRBJ1-1, the full variable domain reads NAGVMQNPRHLVRRRGQEARLRCSPMKGHSHVYWYRQLPEEGLKFMVYLQKENIIDESGMPKERFSAEFPKEGPSILRIQQVVRGDSAAYFCASSPSSGLNTEAFFGQGTRLTVV.

V usage is TRBV5-1 and J usage is TRBJ2-5; 9 bases are shared with TRBD2. V was clipped by 3 bases and J by 1 base; unmatched bases: 4. In germline, CDR1 is SGHRS, CDR2 YFSETQ. The CDR3 has 15 amino acids. The CDR3 reads CASSYSGSGQETQYF. The CDR3 region has the DNA TGCGCCAGCAGCTATAGCGGGAGCGGCCAAGAGACCCAGTACTTC. Full variable domain (outside the CDR3, taken from reference TRBV5-1 and TRBJ2-5): KAGVTQTPRYLIKTRGQQVTLSCSPISGHRSVSWYQQTPGQGLQFLFEYFSETQRNKGNFPGRFSGRQFSNSRSEMNVSTLELGDSALYLCASSYSGSGQETQYFGPGTRLLVL.

This clone has a count of ten or more. The gene calls are TRBV7-8 and TRBJ1-2; TRBD1 agrees at 10 bases. Unmatched junction bases numbered 9, after V lost 6 bases and J lost 2 bases. The germline gives CDR1 SGHVS, CDR2 FQNEAQ. The CDR3 is 16 amino acids. The CDR3 spells CASRPDRGLRNYGYTF. Here the CDR3 DNA reads TGTGCCAGCAGACCCGACAGGGGGCTGCGGAACTATGGCTACACCTTC.

The chain carries TRBV6-5 and TRBJ1-6, with 7 bases identical to TRBD1. The V and J ends lost 8 bases and 1 base, in that order; junction bases with no gene match: 5. Per germline, CDR1 MNHEY and CDR2 SVGAGI. CDR3 length equals 15 residues. The CDR3 nucleotides read TGTGCCAGCGAGACAGGGAGGTCCTATAATTCACCCCTCCACTTT. Translation: CASETGRSYNSPLHF.

The chain carries TRBV5-1 and TRBJ2-5; no clear D gene. Germline assignment: CDR1 SGHRS and CDR2 YFSETQ. Trimming removed 4 bases from V and 1 base from J, with 2 bases in between. This CDR3 has 11 amino acids. Here the CDR3 DNA reads TGCGCCAGCAGCCTCCAAGAGACCCAGTACTTC. Its protein is CASSLQETQYF.

The chain couples TRBV11-2 to TRBJ2-1; a weak D match, TRBD2 (5 bases). Germline V gives CDR1 SGHAT, CDR2 FQNNGV. V was pared by 1 base and J by 8 bases, with 9 bases between. The CDR3 is 13 amino acids. In DNA, the CDR3 is TGTGCCAGCAGCTTAGGTCTAGCTGATGAGCAGTTCTTC. This gives the protein CASSLGLADEQFF.

V gene TRBV11-2 combines with J gene TRBJ1-3; possibly TRBD1 for D (6 bases). The CDR3 totals 17 residues. Germline CDR1 is SGHAT and CDR2 is FQNNGV. V lost 5 bases and J lost 4, with 21 bases in between. The CDR3 here is CASSRTYSTGPGNTIYF. CDR3 DNA: TGTGCCAGCAGCCGAACCTACTCTACAGGGCCCGGAAACACCATATATTTT.

V and J are TRBV3-1 (or the pseudogene TRBV3-2) and TRBJ1-2; D may be TRBD1 (5 bases). V was clipped by 4 bases and J by 4 bases, with 13 bases between them. This CDR3 comprises 14 residues. Germline V gene sequence: CDR1 LGHDT, CDR2 YNNKEL (reference sequence). Written as DNA, the CDR3 is TGTGCCAGCAGCCGTCGCAGGGTCGGCTATGGCTACACCTTC. Protein: CASSRRRVGYGYTF.

The chain has TRBV5-1 and TRBJ1-2; no definite D call. The germline V gene encodes CDR1 SGHRS and CDR2 YFSETQ. The CDR3 totals 15 residues. V lost 4 bases to trimming and J lost 2 bases, with 15 bases between them. CDR3 nucleotide sequence: TGCGCCAGCAGCCCTAGCTACCCGGGGAACTATGGCTACACCTTC. Protein: CASSPSYPGNYGYTF.

The V gene is TRBV2, the J gene TRBJ1-2, with D tentatively TRBD1 (5 bases). Germline-derived CDR1 and CDR2 are SNHLY and FYNNEI. CDR3 size: 18 residues. V gave up 5 bases and J gave up 5 bases, with 27 bases separating them. CDR3 residues: CASSPPWGPGRKSYGYTF. The CDR3 nucleotides read TGTGCCAGCAGTCCTCCTTGGGGCCCTGGACGCAAGTCTTATGGCTACACCTTC.

This clone was counted between two and nine times. The rearrangement joins TRBV15 to TRBJ1-3, with TRBD1 matching over 7 bases. The CDR3 is 19 residues long. V was pared by 8 bases and J by 0 bases, with 19 bases of the junction left unmatched. Germline CDR1 is LNHNV and CDR2 is YYDKDF (reference sequence). The CDR3 sequence is CATQRRQGFGKSSGNTIYF. As DNA, the CDR3 is TGTGCCACCCAAAGACGACAGGGATTCGGCAAGAGCTCTGGAAACACCATATATTTT.

The chain links TRBV6-5 to TRBJ1-1; D remains ambiguous. Per germline, CDR1 MNHEY and CDR2 SVGAGI. The V gene lost 8 bases and the J gene lost 2 bases, with 12 bases spanning the gap. The CDR3 runs to 13 residues. The CDR3 sequence is CASSQTRNTEAFF. The DNA of the CDR3 is TGTGCCAGCTCACAGACAAGAAACACTGAAGCTTTCTTT.

The rearrangement uses TRBV7-8 and TRBJ2-1; weak D call: TRBD2 (5 bases). CDR1 and CDR2 (germline): SGHVS, FQNEAQ. V was trimmed by 5 bases and J by 6 bases, leaving 14 bases between them. CDR3 length: 14 residues. The CDR3 reads CASSLPARGNEQFF. As DNA, the CDR3 is TGTGCCAGCAGCCTTCCAGCCCGGGGCAATGAGCAGTTCTTC.

V is TRBV18 and J is TRBJ1-1, with 7 bases fitting TRBD1. V was pared by 0 bases and J by 5 bases, with 6 bases of the junction left unmatched. The CDR3 runs 15 residues. In germline, CDR1 is KGHSH, CDR2 LQKENI. The CDR3 is CASSPPWAGGTEAFF. CDR3 nucleotide sequence: TGTGCCAGCTCACCACCTTGGGCAGGGGGGACTGAAGCTTTCTTT. Together with reference TRBV18 and TRBJ1-1, the CDR3 gives the full variable domain: NAGVMQNPRHLVRRRGQEARLRCSPMKGHSHVYWYRQLPEEGLKFMVYLQKENIIDESGMPKERFSAEFPKEGPSILRIQQVVRGDSAAYFCASSPPWAGGTEAFFGQGTRLTVV.

V gene TRBV19 combines with J gene TRBJ1-2, with D maybe TRBD1 (5 bases). With 8 bases removed from V and 8 bases from J, the gap between germline ends came to 21 bases. CDR1 is LNHDA and CDR2 is SQIVND in the germline V gene (reference sequence). The CDR3 is made up of 14 amino acids. This chain's CDR3 is CASRPRQFLGGYTF. CDR3 nucleotide sequence: TGTGCCAGTCGACCCAGACAGTTCTTAGGGGGCTACACCTTC.